This TCR beta chain originates from a study of vaccination and CD4 T cells after COVID-19. Study-level results: Spike mono-reactivity was shown by 304 of 307 vaccine-specific clones in convalescent patients.

In this sample, this clonotype turned up a few times. Its antigen is still unknown. At the Johns Hopkins FTIC core, DNA taken from cultured CD4+ T cells was sequenced by way of the Oncomine TCR Beta short-read assay. Researchers extracted genomic DNA from CD4+ T cells that had been cultured. A single record per CDR3 protein comes from TCRdb applying MiXCR to the PCR reads. The data contain around 9,500 distinct CDR3 sequences, more than 30% of them singletons. Trimming shortened V by 2 bases and J by 0 bases, and 10 bases separated the two germline ends. Germline V CDR1 and CDR2: LNHDA, SQIVND (reference sequence). The length of the CDR3 is 15 residues. As to treatment: roughly 10-day PBMC culture with coronavirus spike peptide pools or control peptides (ViraFEST assay). Samples of CD4+ T cells were obtained from the unexposed donor before the COVID-19 pandemic (2011-2018). Using peptide pools, antigen-specific T cells were expanded in ViraFEST before TCRs were sequenced.

This chain uses TRBV19 with TRBJ1-1; D is undetermined. This sequence was found in a human donor in good health. The sequenced sample consisted of CD4+ T cells from blood, cultured in vitro. The CDR3 nucleotides are TGTGCCAGTAGTATAACCTGGAGGATGAACACTGAAGCTTTCTTT. Its protein is CASSITWRMNTEAFF.